This TCR beta chain is from a study of blood T cell repertoires in COVID-19. Looking at the study overall: Samples representing acute and convalescent COVID-19 were sourced from the United States, Italy and Spain. PBMCs, B-cell-depleted T cells, or T cells were the source of the cDNA or gDNA that made up the material.

This CDR3 has 14 amino acids. In the authors' workflow: By means of reference gene primer amplification, nucleated cell counts were estimated. Produced via immunoSEQ multiplex PCR; TCRdb's table is partial and in-frame only. V and J calls plus clone size are reproduced from that table; the DNA served to infer D and trimming. Of some 150,000 clones in the sample, roughly 80% were seen once. The clonotype was recovered from a man aged 60 to 69 with acute or convalescent COVID-19. The V gene is TRBV21-1, the J gene TRBJ2-7; the D call of TRBD1 is as the table states it, not checked on the DNA. TRBV21-1 is marked as a pseudogene. Sequenced sample: peripheral blood. CDR3 loop: CASSKGGQVYLLYF. CDR3 coding DNA: TGTGCCAGCAGCAAAGGTGGACAGGTCTACCTCCTGTACTTC.